A single sample is the source of the 15 T cell receptor beta chains below, sequenced in a study of OX40 agonist ivuxolimab in advanced cancers. Some clones are missing from TCRdb's copy, which holds only in-frame ones; the method was immunoSEQ multiplex PCR. The table records just under 65,000 clones, around 86% of them present only once. This sample comprised CD4+ or CD8+ T cells sorted from blood, obtained in a trial of the OX40 agonist ivuxolimab. These receptor sequences come from an adult with an advanced solid tumor such as melanoma, head and neck, liver or kidney cancer.

CDR3 in DNA: TGTGCCTCTCGCCCACTGACCTACAATGAGCAGTTCTTC. Protein product: CASRPLTYNEQFF. The genes are TRBV6-1 and TRBJ2-1, with unresolved D. Germline V gene lookup returns CDR1 MNHNS and CDR2 SASEGT. The V end lost 11 bases, the J end lost 2 bases, and 13 bases lay between the germline ends. There are 13 residues in the CDR3.

The CDR3 region is CASSVRGQGNQPQHF. CDR3 in DNA: TGTGCCAGCAGCGTGAGGGGGCAGGGCAATCAGCCCCAGCATTTT. V gene TRBV9 combines with J gene TRBJ1-5, with 7 bases matching TRBD1. The germline CDR1 and CDR2 sequences are SGDLS and YYNGEE. After removal of 2 bases from V and 2 bases from J, the junction contained 4 bases not matched to a gene. The CDR3 length is 15 residues.

This chain connects TRBV30 to TRBJ2-5; no clear D. The end of the DNA is better explained by TRBJ2-7, so the J call may be wrong. The CDR3 is 13 residues long. Germline V lookup: CDR1 GTSNPN, CDR2 SVGIG (reference sequence). The CDR3 sequence is CAWSRDYTYEQYF. The CDR3 nucleotides read TGTGCCTGGAGTAGGGATTATACCTACGAGCAGTACTTC.

This chain links TRBV11-3 with TRBJ2-5; 9 bases line up with TRBD2. The J segment lost 3 bases and the V segment lost 4 bases, leaving 3 bases of the junction unmatched. The CDR3 consists of 14 residues. The germline CDR1 and CDR2 sequences are SGHNT and YENEEA. CDR3 nucleotide sequence: TGTGCCAGCAGCTCCCGGACTAGCGAAGAGACCCAGTACTTC. It is translated as CASSSRTSEETQYF. Based on the CDR3 plus reference TRBV11-3 and TRBJ2-5, the full variable domain is EAGVVQSPRYKIIEKKQPVAFWCNPISGHNTLYWYLQNLGQGPELLIRYENEEAVDDSQLPKDRFSAERLKGVDSTLKIQPAELGDSAVYLCASSSRTSEETQYFGPGTRLLVL.

This chain links TRBV18 with TRBJ1-1; D remains unclear. This CDR3 has 13 residues. Looked up from germline, CDR1 is KGHSH and CDR2 is LQKENI. V lost 6 bases to trimming and J lost 1 base, with 9 bases between them. CDR3 DNA sequence: TGTGCCAGCTCGCAACAGAAGAACACTGAAGCTTTCTTT. Translated: CASSQQKNTEAFF.

The rearrangement joins TRBV6-1 to TRBJ1-1, with 8 bases aligning to TRBD1. CDR1 MNHNS and CDR2 SASEGT come from the germline V gene. Germline trimming cut 6 bases from V and 7 bases from J; bases unmatched to any gene: 7. CDR3 length equals 13 residues. CDR3 protein: CASSPDRESEAFF. CDR3 nucleotides: TGTGCCAGCAGCCCGGACAGGGAGAGTGAAGCTTTCTTT.

The V and J genes are TRBV27 and TRBJ2-6, with 8 bases that match TRBD1. The trim removed 5 bases at V and 2 bases at J, leaving 11 bases unmatched. CDR1 MNHEY and CDR2 SMNVEV come from the germline V gene (reference sequence). The CDR3 runs to 18 residues. In DNA, the CDR3 is TGTGCCAGCAGTAACCGCCGGGACAGGTGGGCTGGGGCCAACGTCCTGACTTTC. It translates to CASSNRRDRWAGANVLTF.

This chain connects TRBV18 to TRBJ1-4, with TRBD1 as a possible D gene (5 bases). Per the germline V gene, CDR1 is KGHSH and CDR2 is LQKENI. Trimming took off 3 bases at V and 8 bases at J, with 16 bases between the two ends. The length of the CDR3 is 15 residues. CDR3: CASSPFDMGTEKLFF. CDR3 sequence (DNA): TGTGCCAGCTCACCTTTCGACATGGGGACCGAAAAACTGTTTTTT.

The chain joins TRBV11-3 to TRBJ2-5, with no clear D. The J call may not be correct, given that the DNA end is closer to TRBJ2-7. The V gene's germline CDR1 is SGHNT and CDR2 YENEEA. This CDR3 has 14 amino acids. The CDR3 protein is CASSTGGVVGEQYF. The CDR3 nucleotides are TGTGCCAGCAGCACCGGTGGGGTGGTGGGCGAGCAGTACTTC.

The CDR3 is CASSLAFWASGGNEQFF. The DNA for the CDR3 is TGTGCCAGCAGCTTAGCGTTTTGGGCTAGCGGAGGCAATGAGCAGTTCTTC. This chain joins TRBV7-9 and TRBJ2-1, with TRBD2 identical over 7 bases. This CDR3 region has 17 residues. Unmatched junction bases numbered 11, after V lost 0 bases and J lost 6 bases. CDR1 and CDR2 from the germline V gene are SEHNR and FQNEAQ (reference sequence).

The chain carries TRBV29-1 and TRBJ2-7, with a tentative D call TRBD1 (6 bases). Trimming left V 1 base short and J 6 bases short, with 13 bases between. The CDR3 covers 13 residues. CDR1 SQVTM and CDR2 ANQGSEA come from the germline V gene. The CDR3 loop reads CSVEGSGGPEQYF. The CDR3 DNA sequence: TGCAGCGTTGAAGGTAGTGGGGGCCCCGAGCAGTACTTC.

The rearrangement uses TRBV19 and TRBJ1-2, with D maybe TRBD1 (5 bases). The CDR3 has 14 amino acids. Per germline, CDR1 LNHDA and CDR2 SQIVND (reference sequence). V dropped 8 bases and J dropped 7 bases, with 20 bases sitting between them. CDR3 amino acids: CASRQVAQRGGYTF. The CDR3 nucleotides read TGTGCCAGTCGCCAAGTGGCCCAAAGGGGTGGCTACACCTTC.

This clone has only one observation. The gene calls are TRBV7-9 and TRBJ1-2, with 8 bases identical to TRBD1. Unmatched junction bases numbered 9, after V lost 5 bases and J lost 7 bases. CDR3 length: 14 residues. Germline V gives CDR1 SEHNR, CDR2 FQNEAQ (reference sequence). The CDR3 bases are TGTGCCAGCAGCCCCGCAGGGGGCGCTTCTGGCTACACCTTC. Its protein product is CASSPAGGASGYTF.

This sequence joins TRBV30 and TRBJ2-3; D unresolved. The CDR3 runs 15 residues. Germline CDR1 and CDR2: GTSNPN and SVGIG (reference sequence). The V end was cut by 0 bases, the J end by 1 base, with 11 bases between. The CDR3 is CAWSVSVARTDTQYF. CDR3 bases: TGTGCCTGGAGTGTATCTGTAGCCCGCACAGATACGCAGTATTTT.

The V gene is TRBV5-1, the J gene TRBJ1-4; 8 bases line up with TRBD1. With 3 bases clipped from V and 3 bases from J, the junction kept 4 bases outside the gene matches. Germline CDR1 reads SGHRS; CDR2 reads YFSETQ. The CDR3 is 15 residues long. The CDR3 DNA sequence: TGCGCCAGCAGCTATCAGGGGGCAGCTAATGAAAAACTGTTTTTT. It is translated as CASSYQGAANEKLFF.